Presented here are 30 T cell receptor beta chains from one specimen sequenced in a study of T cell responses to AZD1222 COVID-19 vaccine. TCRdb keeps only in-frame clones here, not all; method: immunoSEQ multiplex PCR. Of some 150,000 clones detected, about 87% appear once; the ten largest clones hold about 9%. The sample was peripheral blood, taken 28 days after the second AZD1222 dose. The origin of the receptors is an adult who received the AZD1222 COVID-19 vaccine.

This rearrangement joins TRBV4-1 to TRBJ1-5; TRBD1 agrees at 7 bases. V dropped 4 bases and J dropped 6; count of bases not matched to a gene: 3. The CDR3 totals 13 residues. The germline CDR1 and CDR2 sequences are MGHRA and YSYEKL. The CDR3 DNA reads TGCGCCAGCAGCCCAGACAGGGCTCAGCCCCAGCATTTT. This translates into CASSPDRAQPQHF.

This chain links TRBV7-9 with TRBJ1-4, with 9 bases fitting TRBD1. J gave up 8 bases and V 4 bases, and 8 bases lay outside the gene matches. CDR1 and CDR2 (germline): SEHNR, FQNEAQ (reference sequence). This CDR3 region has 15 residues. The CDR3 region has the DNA TGTGCCAGCAGCTACCTGACAGGGGGTGGGGAAAAACTGTTTTTT. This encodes CASSYLTGGGEKLFF.

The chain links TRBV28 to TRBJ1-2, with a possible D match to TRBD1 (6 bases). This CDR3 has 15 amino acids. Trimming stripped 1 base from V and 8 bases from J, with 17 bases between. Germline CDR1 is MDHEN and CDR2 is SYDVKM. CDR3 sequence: CASSLSRGGGRGYTF. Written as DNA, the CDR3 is TGTGCCAGCAGTTTATCCCGGGGAGGGGGTAGAGGCTACACCTTC.

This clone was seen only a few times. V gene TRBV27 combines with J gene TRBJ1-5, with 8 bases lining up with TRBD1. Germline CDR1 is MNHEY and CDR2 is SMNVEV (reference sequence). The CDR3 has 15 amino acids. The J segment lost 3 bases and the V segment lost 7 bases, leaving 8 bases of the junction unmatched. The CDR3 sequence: CASKIGQGPNQPQHF. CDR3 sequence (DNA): TGTGCCAGCAAAATCGGACAGGGCCCCAATCAGCCCCAGCATTTT.

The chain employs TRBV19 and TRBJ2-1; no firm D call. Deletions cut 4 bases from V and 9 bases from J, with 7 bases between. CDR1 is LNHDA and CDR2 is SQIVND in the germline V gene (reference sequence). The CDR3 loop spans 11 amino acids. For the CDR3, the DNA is TGTGCCAGTAGTAAGGGCCTTGAGCAGTTCTTC. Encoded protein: CASSKGLEQFF.

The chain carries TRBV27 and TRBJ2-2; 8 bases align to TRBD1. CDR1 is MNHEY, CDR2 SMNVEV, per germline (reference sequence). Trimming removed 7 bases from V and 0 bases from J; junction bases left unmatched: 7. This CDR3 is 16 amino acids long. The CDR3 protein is CASKKRDRSNTGELFF. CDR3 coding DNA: TGTGCCAGCAAGAAACGGGACAGGTCGAACACCGGGGAGCTGTTTTTT.

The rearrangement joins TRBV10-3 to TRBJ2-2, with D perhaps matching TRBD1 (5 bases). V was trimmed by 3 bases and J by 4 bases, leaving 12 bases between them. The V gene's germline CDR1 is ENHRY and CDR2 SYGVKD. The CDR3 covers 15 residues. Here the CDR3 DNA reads TGTGCCATCAGTGAAGTAGGGGCGAGCACCGGGGAGCTGTTTTTT. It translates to CAISEVGASTGELFF.

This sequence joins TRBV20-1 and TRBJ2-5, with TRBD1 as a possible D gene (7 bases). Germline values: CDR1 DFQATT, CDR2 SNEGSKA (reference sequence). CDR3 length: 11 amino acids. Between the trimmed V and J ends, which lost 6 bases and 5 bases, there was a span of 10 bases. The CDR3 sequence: CSASGGETQYF. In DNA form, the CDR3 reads TGCAGTGCCTCAGGGGGGGAGACCCAGTACTTC.

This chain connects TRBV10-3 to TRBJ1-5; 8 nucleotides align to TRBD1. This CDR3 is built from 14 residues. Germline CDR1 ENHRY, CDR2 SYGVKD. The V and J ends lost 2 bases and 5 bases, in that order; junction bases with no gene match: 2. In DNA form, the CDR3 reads TGTGCCATCAGTGAGGACAGGGGAGATCAGCCCCAGCATTTT. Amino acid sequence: CAISEDRGDQPQHF.

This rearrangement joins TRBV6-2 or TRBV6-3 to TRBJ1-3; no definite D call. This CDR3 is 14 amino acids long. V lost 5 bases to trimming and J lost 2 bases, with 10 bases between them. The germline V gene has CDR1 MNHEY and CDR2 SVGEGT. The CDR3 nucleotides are TGTGCCAGCAGTGACAACGACCCTGGAAACACCATATATTTT. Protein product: CASSDNDPGNTIYF.

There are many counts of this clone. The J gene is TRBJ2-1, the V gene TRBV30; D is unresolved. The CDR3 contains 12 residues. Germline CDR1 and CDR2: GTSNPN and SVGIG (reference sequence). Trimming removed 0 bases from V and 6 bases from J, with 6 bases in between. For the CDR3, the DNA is TGTGCCTGGAGTGTTGTCCTCAATGAGCAGTTCTTC. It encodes CAWSVVLNEQFF.

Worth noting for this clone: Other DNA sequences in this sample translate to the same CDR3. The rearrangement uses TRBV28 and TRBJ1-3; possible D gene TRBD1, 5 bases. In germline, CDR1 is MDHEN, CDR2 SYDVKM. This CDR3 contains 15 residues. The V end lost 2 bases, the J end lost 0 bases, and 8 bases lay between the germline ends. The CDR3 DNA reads TGTGCCAGCAGTTTACTGGGGGACTCTGGAAACACCATATATTTT. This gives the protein CASSLLGDSGNTIYF.

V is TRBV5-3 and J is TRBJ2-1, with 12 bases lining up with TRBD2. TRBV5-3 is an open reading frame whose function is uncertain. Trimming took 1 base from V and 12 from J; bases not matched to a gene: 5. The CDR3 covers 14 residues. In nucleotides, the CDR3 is TGTGCCAGAAGCTTGTGGCTAGCGGGAGGGAGGCAGTTCTTC. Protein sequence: CARSLWLAGGRQFF.

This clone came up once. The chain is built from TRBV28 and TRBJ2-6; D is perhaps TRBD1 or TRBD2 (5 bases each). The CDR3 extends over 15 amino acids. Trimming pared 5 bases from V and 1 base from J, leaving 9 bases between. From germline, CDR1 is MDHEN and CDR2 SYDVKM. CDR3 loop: CASSPGTSGANVLTF. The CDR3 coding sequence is TGTGCCAGCAGTCCTGGGACGTCTGGGGCCAACGTCCTGACTTTC.

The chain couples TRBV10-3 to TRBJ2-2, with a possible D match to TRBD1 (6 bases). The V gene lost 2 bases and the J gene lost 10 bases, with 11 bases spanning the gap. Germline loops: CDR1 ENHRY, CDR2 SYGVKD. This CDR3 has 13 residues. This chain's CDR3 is CAISEGKGEELFF. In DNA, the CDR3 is TGTGCCATCAGTGAGGGAAAGGGGGAGGAGCTGTTTTTT.

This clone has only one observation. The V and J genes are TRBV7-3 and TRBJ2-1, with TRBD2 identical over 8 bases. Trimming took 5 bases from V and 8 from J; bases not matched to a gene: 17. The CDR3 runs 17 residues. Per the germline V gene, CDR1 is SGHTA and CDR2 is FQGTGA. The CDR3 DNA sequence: TGTGCCAGCAGCCCCAAACCCGGGAGGGCCGATTTCGATGAGCAGTTCTTC. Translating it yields CASSPKPGRADFDEQFF.

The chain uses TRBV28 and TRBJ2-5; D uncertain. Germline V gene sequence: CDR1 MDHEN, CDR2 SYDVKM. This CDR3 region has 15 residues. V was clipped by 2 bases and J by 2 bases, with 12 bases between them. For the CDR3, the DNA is TGTGCCAGCAGTTTACCCACCAAACAGCAAGAGACCCAGTACTTC. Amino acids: CASSLPTKQQETQYF.

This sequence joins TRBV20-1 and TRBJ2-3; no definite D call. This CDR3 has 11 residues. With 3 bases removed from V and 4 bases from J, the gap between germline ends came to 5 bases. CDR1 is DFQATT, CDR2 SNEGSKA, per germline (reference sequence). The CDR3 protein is CSASRADTQYF. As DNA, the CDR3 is TGCAGTGCTAGTCGGGCAGATACGCAGTATTTT.

CDR3 region: CSVRISGANVLTF. For the CDR3, the DNA is TGCAGCGTTAGGATCTCTGGGGCCAACGTCCTGACTTTC. V usage is TRBV29-1 and J usage is TRBJ2-6; D gene unclear. The germline V gene encodes CDR1 SQVTM and CDR2 ANQGSEA. V was pared by 5 bases and J by 0 bases, with 5 bases between. CDR3 length: 13 amino acids.

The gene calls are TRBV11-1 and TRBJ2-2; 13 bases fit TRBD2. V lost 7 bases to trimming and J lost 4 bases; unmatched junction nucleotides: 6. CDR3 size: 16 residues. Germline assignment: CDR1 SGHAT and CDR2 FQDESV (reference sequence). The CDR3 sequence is CASKTSGRWGTGELFF. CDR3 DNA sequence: TGTGCCAGCAAGACTAGCGGGAGGTGGGGCACCGGGGAGCTGTTTTTT.

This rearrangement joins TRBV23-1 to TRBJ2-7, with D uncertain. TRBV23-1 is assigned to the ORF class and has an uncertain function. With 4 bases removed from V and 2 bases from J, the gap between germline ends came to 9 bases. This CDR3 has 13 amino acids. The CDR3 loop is CASSLYSTYEQYF. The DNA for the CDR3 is TGCGCCAGCAGTCTCTACAGCACCTACGAGCAGTACTTC.

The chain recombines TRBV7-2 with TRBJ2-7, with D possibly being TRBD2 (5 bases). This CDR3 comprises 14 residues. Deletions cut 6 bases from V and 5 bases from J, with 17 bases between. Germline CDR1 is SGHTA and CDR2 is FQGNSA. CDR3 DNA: TGTGCCAGCAGTTTGGACTCGCCCCTTCACGAGCAGTACTTC. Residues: CASSLDSPLHEQYF.

The CDR3 reads CASSIIAGLTDEQFF. CDR3 sequence (DNA): TGTGCCAGTAGTATAATAGCGGGCCTTACCGATGAGCAGTTCTTC. The V call is TRBV19, the J call TRBJ2-1, with 7 bases that match TRBD2. This CDR3 comprises 15 residues. The V segment lost 2 bases and the J segment 8 bases; nucleotides outside the gene matches: 9. The germline V gene encodes CDR1 LNHDA and CDR2 SQIVND (reference sequence).

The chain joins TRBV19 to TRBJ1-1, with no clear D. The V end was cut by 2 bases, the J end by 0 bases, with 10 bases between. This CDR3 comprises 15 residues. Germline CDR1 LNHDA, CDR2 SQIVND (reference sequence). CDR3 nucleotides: TGTGCCAGTAGTATATCGGGCGGGATGAACACTGAAGCTTTCTTT. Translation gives CASSISGGMNTEAFF.

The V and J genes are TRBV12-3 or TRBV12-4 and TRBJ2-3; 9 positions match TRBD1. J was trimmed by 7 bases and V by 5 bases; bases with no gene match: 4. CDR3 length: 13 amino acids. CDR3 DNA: TGTGCCAGCAGTAGGACAGGGGCACATACGCAGTATTTT. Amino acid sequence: CASSRTGAHTQYF.

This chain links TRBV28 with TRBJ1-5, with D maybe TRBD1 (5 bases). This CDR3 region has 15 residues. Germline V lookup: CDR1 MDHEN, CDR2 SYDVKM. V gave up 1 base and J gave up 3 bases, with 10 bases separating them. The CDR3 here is CASSLSLGANQPQHF. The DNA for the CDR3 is TGTGCCAGCAGTTTATCATTAGGGGCCAATCAGCCCCAGCATTTT.

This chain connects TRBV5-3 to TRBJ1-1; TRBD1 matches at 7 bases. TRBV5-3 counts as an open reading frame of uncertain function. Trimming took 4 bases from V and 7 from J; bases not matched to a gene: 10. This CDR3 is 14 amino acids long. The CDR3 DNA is TGTGCCAGAAGCGAACGTCGACAGGGAATTGAAGCTTTCTTT. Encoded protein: CARSERRQGIEAFF.

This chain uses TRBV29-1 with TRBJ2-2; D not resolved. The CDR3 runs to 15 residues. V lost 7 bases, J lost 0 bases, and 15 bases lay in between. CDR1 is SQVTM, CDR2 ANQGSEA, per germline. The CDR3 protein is CSGRHGPPNTGELFF. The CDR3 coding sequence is TGCAGCGGCCGTCACGGTCCCCCGAACACCGGGGAGCTGTTTTTT.

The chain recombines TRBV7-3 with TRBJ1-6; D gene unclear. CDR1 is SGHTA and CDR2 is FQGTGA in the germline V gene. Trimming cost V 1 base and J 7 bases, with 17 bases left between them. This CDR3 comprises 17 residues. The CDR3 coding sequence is TGTGCCAGCAGCTTAAGGGCGCGCGGGTCAGGAAATTCACCCCTCCACTTT. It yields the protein CASSLRARGSGNSPLHF.

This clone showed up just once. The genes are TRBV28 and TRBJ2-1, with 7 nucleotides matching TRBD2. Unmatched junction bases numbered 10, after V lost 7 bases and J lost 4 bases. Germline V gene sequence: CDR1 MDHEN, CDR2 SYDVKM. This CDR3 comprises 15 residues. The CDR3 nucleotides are TGTGCCAGCACCTTCGCTAGCGGTCAATACAATGAGCAGTTCTTC. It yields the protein CASTFASGQYNEQFF. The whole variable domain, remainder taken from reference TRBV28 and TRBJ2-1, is DVKVTQSSRYLVKRTGEKVFLECVQDMDHENMFWYRQDPGLGLRLIYFSYDVKMKEKGDIPEGYSVSREKKERFSLILESASTNQTSMYLCASTFASGQYNEQFFGPGTRLTVL.